Below, 14 T cell receptor beta chains from the same sample are listed, as sequenced in a study of T cells in Graves' hyperthyroidism and ophthalmopathy (dated by TCRdb to the late 2010s). Library construction relied on multiplex PCR. The data were produced on an Illumina HiSeq 2000. Amplification of TCR beta CDR3 regions was carried out from RNA transcripts. The TCR CDR3 was subjected to a first round of RT-PCR using the HTBI primer set and the Qiagen OneStep RT-PCR kit. Using fastp at Q25 and MiXCR, TCRdb reprocessed the public reads and kept productive beta chains. Each entry merges the rows of one CDR3 protein and shows their most common DNA and genes. The sample records 360,000 or so distinct CDR3 sequences, roughly 15% of which are singletons. Approximately 19% of the sample comes from the top ten. The sequencing input was blood. The receptors come from a woman in her sixties or seventies with Graves' ophthalmopathy.

Ten or more counts support this clonotype. This sequence joins TRBV28 and TRBJ2-7, with 8 nucleotides matching TRBD1. The V gene end was trimmed by 7 bases and the J gene end by 4 bases; junction bases not matched to a gene: 12. CDR3 length: 15 amino acids. From germline, CDR1 is MDHEN and CDR2 SYDVKM. The CDR3 loop reads CASISPGTGLYEQYF. In nucleotides, the CDR3 is TGTGCCAGCATCTCGCCCGGGACAGGCCTTTACGAGCAGTACTTC.

This clonotype was counted at least ten times. The chain is built from TRBV5-1 and TRBJ2-1; 10 bases map to TRBD1. With V trimmed by 2 bases and J by 4 bases, 6 bases remained unmatched. There are 16 residues in the CDR3. Germline CDR1 is SGHRS and CDR2 is YFSETQ. The CDR3 here is CASSFAGTGVYNEQFF. CDR3 in DNA: TGCGCCAGCAGCTTCGCCGGGACAGGGGTGTACAATGAGCAGTTCTTC. Variable domain in full (rest from reference TRBV5-1 and TRBJ2-1): KAGVTQTPRYLIKTRGQQVTLSCSPISGHRSVSWYQQTPGQGLQFLFEYFSETQRNKGNFPGRFSGRQFSNSRSEMNVSTLELGDSALYLCASSFAGTGVYNEQFFGPGTRLTVL.

This clonotype was counted a few times. The V call is TRBV11-2, the J call TRBJ2-7; D tentatively fits TRBD1 or TRBD2 (5 bases each). CDR1 SGHAT and CDR2 FQNNGV come from the germline V gene. The V end was cut by 6 bases, the J end by 2 bases, with 20 bases between. The CDR3 sequence is 16 residues long. The CDR3 DNA follows: TGTGCCAGCAGTAGACTGGGACCGCTCCATCCCTACGAGCAGTACTTC. This codes for CASSRLGPLHPYEQYF.

As for this clonotype: A clone one base away is much larger, so this may be a read error. V is TRBV5-1 and J is TRBJ2-1; the D gene is possibly TRBD1 (5 bases). The CDR3 is 15 residues long. From germline, CDR1 is SGHRS and CDR2 YFSETQ. Trimming pared 3 bases from V and 3 bases from J, leaving 13 bases between. The DNA for the CDR3 is TGCGCCAGCAGCTCGGCGGCAGGGTTCTACAATGAGCAGTTCTTC. Protein product: CASSSAAGFYNEQFF.

In DNA form, the CDR3 reads TGCAGTGCTAGATCATGGGGCTCGGGCGCCGATGAGCAGTTCTTC. Amino acid sequence: CSARSWGSGADEQFF. V is TRBV20-1 and J is TRBJ2-1; D is perhaps TRBD1 (5 bases). The V end was cut by 2 bases, the J end by 8 bases, with 19 bases between. The CDR3 has 15 amino acids. In germline, CDR1 is DFQATT, CDR2 SNEGSKA (reference sequence).

CDR3 coding DNA: TGTGCCAGCAGCCCCCGACTAGCGGGAATAGATACGCAGTATTTT. Translation: CASSPRLAGIDTQYF. This chain links TRBV7-6 with TRBJ2-3, with 11 bases matching TRBD2. Germline values: CDR1 SGHVS, CDR2 FNYEAQ. Germline trimming cut 5 bases from V and 5 bases from J; bases unmatched to any gene: 6. This CDR3 has 15 amino acids.

This clonotype was seen ten or more times. V and J are TRBV6-6 and TRBJ1-4, with D unresolved. The CDR3 runs 15 residues. CDR1 is MNHNY and CDR2 is SVGAGI in the germline V gene (reference sequence). V was cut by 2 bases and J by 0 bases, with 7 bases left in between. CDR3: CASSYRGTTNEKLFF. The CDR3 DNA follows: TGTGCCAGCAGTTACCGAGGCACAACTAATGAAAAACTGTTTTTT.

On this clonotype itself: Just one base apart from a much larger clone, this may be a read error. The chain combines TRBV20-1 with TRBJ2-5; the D gene is possibly TRBD2 (7 bases). The CDR3 has 20 residues. CDR1 is DFQATT, CDR2 SNEGSKA, per germline (reference sequence). Trimming stripped 3 bases from V and 4 bases from J, with 33 bases between. Written as DNA, the CDR3 is TGCAGTGCTAGGCCCCCGGGGGCGGGAGTTTTGTTCAAGATTCGAGAGACCCAGTACTTC. Translation gives CSARPPGAGVLFKIRETQYF.

This clonotype came up many times. The chain employs TRBV20-1 and TRBJ2-4, with D tentatively TRBD2 (7 bases). Germline loops: CDR1 DFQATT, CDR2 SNEGSKA (reference sequence). The CDR3 has 14 residues. The V end lost 3 bases, the J end lost 2 bases, and 11 bases lay between the germline ends. The CDR3 DNA reads as TGCAGTGCTAGGGGGGGGGCCCCCAAAAACATTCAGTACTTC. Residues: CSARGGAPKNIQYF.

CDR3 loop: CASSRIGETSYNEQFF. In nucleotides, the CDR3 is TGCGCCAGCAGCCGCATTGGAGAGACTTCCTACAATGAGCAGTTCTTC. The V call is TRBV4-1, the J call TRBJ2-1; D is undetermined. Germline V lookup: CDR1 MGHRA, CDR2 YSYEKL. V was clipped by 4 bases and J by 1 base, with 14 bases between them. The CDR3 is made up of 16 amino acids.

This clonotype was observed many times. The chain combines TRBV7-8 with TRBJ1-2; D is unresolved. The CDR3 loop spans 13 amino acids. The V gene's germline CDR1 is SGHVS and CDR2 FQNEAQ. Trimming stripped 7 bases from V and 0 bases from J, with 9 bases between. This CDR3 is CASKPATNYGYTF. CDR3 DNA: TGTGCCAGCAAACCAGCGACTAACTATGGCTACACCTTC.

This clonotype was seen a few times. A much larger clone differs from this one at a single base, so this may be a read error. The J gene is TRBJ2-7, the V gene TRBV3-1; D uncertain. The CDR3 sequence is 13 residues long. The germline V and J ends were trimmed by 1 base and 6 bases, with 10 bases remaining between them. Germline V gene lookup returns CDR1 LGHDT and CDR2 YNNKEL (reference sequence). CDR3 sequence reads: CASSQGVPGEQYF. CDR3 DNA sequence: TGTGCCAGCAGCCAAGGTGTGCCAGGCGAGCAGTACTTC.

This clonotype appeared many times. The rearrangement joins TRBV10-2 to TRBJ2-7, with TRBD2 matching 13 bases. Trimming at V came to 6 bases and at J to 3 bases, leaving 14 bases not matched to a gene. CDR3 length equals 18 residues. CDR1 is WSHSY and CDR2 is SAAADI in the germline V gene. Written as DNA, the CDR3 is TGCGCCAGCAGCCCAGGCCCACTAGCGGGAGGGATCCTCTACGAGCAGTACTTC. Its translation is CASSPGPLAGGILYEQYF.

The DNA of the CDR3 is TGTGCCATCAGTGACTTCGACAGGGGAGGTCCCGAGCAGTACTTC. Translated, it gives CAISDFDRGGPEQYF. The rearrangement joins TRBV10-3 to TRBJ2-7; 8 nucleotides match TRBD1. V was clipped by 3 bases and J by 6 bases; unmatched bases: 10. CDR1 ENHRY and CDR2 SYGVKD come from the germline V gene. The CDR3 runs to 15 residues.